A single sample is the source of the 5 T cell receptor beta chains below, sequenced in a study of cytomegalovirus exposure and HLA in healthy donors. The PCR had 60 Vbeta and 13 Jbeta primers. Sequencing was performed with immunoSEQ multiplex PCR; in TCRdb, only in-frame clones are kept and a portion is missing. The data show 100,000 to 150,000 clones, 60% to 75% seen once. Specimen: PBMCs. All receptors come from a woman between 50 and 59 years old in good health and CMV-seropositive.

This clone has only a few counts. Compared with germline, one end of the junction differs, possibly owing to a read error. CDR3 in amino acids: CASNLMSDTEAFF. The CDR3 DNA sequence: TGTGCCAGCAACTTGATGTCAGACACTGAAGCTTTCTTT. The rearrangement uses TRBV5-6 and TRBJ1-1; D is undetermined. Germline-derived CDR1 and CDR2 are SGHDT and YYEEEE. CDR3 length: 13 amino acids. Looking up the rest from reference TRBV5-6 and TRBJ1-1 gives the full variable domain: DAGVTQSPTHLIKTRGQQVTLRCSPKSGHDTVSWYQQALGQGPQFIFQYYEEEERQRGNFPDRFSGHQFPNYSSELNVNALLLGDSALYLCASNLMSDTEAFFGQGTRLTVV.

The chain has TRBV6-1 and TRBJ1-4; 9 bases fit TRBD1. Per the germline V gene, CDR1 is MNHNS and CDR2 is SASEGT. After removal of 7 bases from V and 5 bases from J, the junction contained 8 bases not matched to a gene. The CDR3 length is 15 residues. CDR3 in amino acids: CASNPRGTGNEKLFF. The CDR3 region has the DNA TGTGCCAGCAACCCAAGGGGGACAGGGAATGAAAAACTGTTTTTT.

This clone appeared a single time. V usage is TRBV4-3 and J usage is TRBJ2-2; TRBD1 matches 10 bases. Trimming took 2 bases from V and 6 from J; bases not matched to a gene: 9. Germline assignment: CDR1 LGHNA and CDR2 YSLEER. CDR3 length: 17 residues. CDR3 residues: CASSQSRDRGSAGELFF. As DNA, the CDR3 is TGCGCCAGCAGCCAATCGCGGGACAGGGGTAGCGCCGGGGAGCTGTTTTTT.

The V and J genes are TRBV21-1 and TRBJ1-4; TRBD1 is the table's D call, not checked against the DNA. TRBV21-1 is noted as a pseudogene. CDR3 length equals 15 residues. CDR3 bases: TGTGCCAGCCTCTCCCCGGGGACAGGGAGTGAAAAACTGTTTTTT. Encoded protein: CASLSPGTGSEKLFF.

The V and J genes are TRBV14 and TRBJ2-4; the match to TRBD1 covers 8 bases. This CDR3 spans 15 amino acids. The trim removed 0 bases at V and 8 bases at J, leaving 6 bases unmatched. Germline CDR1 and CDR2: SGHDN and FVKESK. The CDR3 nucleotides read TGTGCCAGCAGCCAAGATCTAGACAGGGGACACATTCAGTACTTC. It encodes CASSQDLDRGHIQYF.